A selection of T cell receptor beta chains follows, all from one sample in a study of blood T cell repertoires in COVID-19. Here immunoSEQ multiplex PCR was the method, and the copy in TCRdb shows in-frame clones only, minus some. This sample yields around 100,000 clones, of which about 90% are seen a single time; about 6.9% belongs to the top ten. The sample consisted of peripheral blood. The receptors shown here come from a man younger than 40 in a cohort sampled during active COVID-19. Both conserved end residues are part of each CDR3. A D gene is named only where the DNA matches it firmly. Size is omitted from some rows. Given values are once, few, many or a class for expanded clones.

d_gene: TRBD2
abundance: .
j_gene: TRBJ2-5
v_gene: TRBV2
CDR3nt: TGTGCCAGCAGTGAAAGGCTAGCGGGGGCGGAGACCCAGTACTTC
CDR3aa: CASSERLAGAETQYF

d_gene: .
abundance: .
j_gene: TRBJ1-5
v_gene: TRBV7-6
CDR3nt: TGTGCCAGCAGCCCTGCAGGGGTGGGCAATCAGCCCCAGCATTTT
CDR3aa: CASSPAGVGNQPQHF

d_gene: .
abundance: .
j_gene: TRBJ1-4
v_gene: TRBV5-4
CDR3nt: TGTGCCAGCAGCCCCGGGGCAGGGGTGGTAGGACATGAAAAACTGTTTTTT
CDR3aa: CASSPGAGVVGHEKLFF

d_gene: TRBD1
abundance: .
j_gene: TRBJ2-3
v_gene: TRBV7-6
CDR3nt: TGTGCCAGCAGCATCCGGGACAGGGTTACAGATACGCAGTATTTT
CDR3aa: CASSIRDRVTDTQYF

d_gene: .
abundance: .
j_gene: TRBJ2-3
v_gene: TRBV27
CDR3nt: TGTGCCAGCAGGCTGCAGGGCACAGATACGCAGTATTTT
CDR3aa: CASRLQGTDTQYF

d_gene: .
abundance: .
j_gene: TRBJ1-2
v_gene: TRBV6-4
CDR3nt: TGTGCCAGCAGGATAACCCCCGGCTATGGCTACACCTTC
CDR3aa: CASRITPGYGYTF

d_gene: .
abundance: .
j_gene: TRBJ2-3
v_gene: TRBV11-3
CDR3nt: TGTGCCAGCAGCTTCCTGCAGGAAGGTACGCAGTATTTT
CDR3aa: CASSFLQEGTQYF

d_gene: TRBD2
abundance: .
j_gene: TRBJ2-7
v_gene: TRBV6-2/TRBV6-3
CDR3nt: TGTGCCAGCAGTAGACAGTACGGGGGGGTCTCCTACGAGCAGTACTTC
CDR3aa: CASSRQYGGVSYEQYF

d_gene: TRBD1
abundance: .
j_gene: TRBJ1-5
v_gene: TRBV7-2
CDR3nt: TGTGCCAGCAGCCCCCAGACAGGGGTTGGCAATCAGCCCCAGCATTTT
CDR3aa: CASSPQTGVGNQPQHF

d_gene: .
abundance: once
j_gene: TRBJ2-2
v_gene: TRBV7-2
CDR3nt: TGTGCCAGCAGCACTCGTCTATACACCGGGGAGCTGTTTTTT
CDR3aa: CASSTRLYTGELFF

d_gene: .
abundance: few
j_gene: TRBJ1-1
v_gene: TRBV5-1
CDR3nt: TGCGCCAGCAGCGTGGACAGCTCCAACACTGAAGCTTTCTTT
CDR3aa: CASSVDSSNTEAFF

d_gene: .
abundance: once
j_gene: TRBJ1-1
v_gene: TRBV10-1
CDR3nt: TGCGCCAGCAGTGCTGAGACAGGAGTCAACACTGAAGCTTTCTTT
CDR3aa: CASSAETGVNTEAFF

d_gene: .
abundance: many
j_gene: TRBJ1-4
v_gene: TRBV5-6
CDR3nt: TGTGCCAGCAGCGAGGACAGTGAAAAACTGTTTTTT
CDR3aa: CASSEDSEKLFF

d_gene: .
abundance: .
j_gene: TRBJ2-7
v_gene: TRBV27
CDR3nt: TGTGCCAGCCGGTCTTACAGGGACTCCTACGAGCAGTACTTC
CDR3aa: CASRSYRDSYEQYF

d_gene: .
abundance: .
j_gene: TRBJ1-1
v_gene: TRBV7-9
CDR3nt: TGTGCCAGCAGCTTAGATTCCGGGGTCACTGAAGCTTTCTTT
CDR3aa: CASSLDSGVTEAFF

d_gene: .
abundance: .
j_gene: TRBJ2-1
v_gene: TRBV19
CDR3nt: TGTGCCAGTAGTATAGATGGACAAAGATACAATGAGCAGTTCTTC
CDR3aa: CASSIDGQRYNEQFF

d_gene: .
abundance: .
j_gene: TRBJ1-5
v_gene: TRBV28
CDR3nt: TGTGCCAGCAGTGGCCCGCTCAGCGGGACCCATCAGCCCCAGCATTTT
CDR3aa: CASSGPLSGTHQPQHF

d_gene: TRBD2
abundance: .
j_gene: TRBJ2-1
v_gene: TRBV4-1
CDR3nt: TGCGCCAGCAGCCAAGACCTAGCGGGGTGGCGTGAGCAGTTCTTC
CDR3aa: CASSQDLAGWREQFF

d_gene: TRBD1
abundance: once
j_gene: TRBJ1-2
v_gene: TRBV27
CDR3nt: TGTGCCAGCAGTTTGGGTTGGGTAGGGACAGCAAAAAACTATGGCTACACCTTC
CDR3aa: CASSLGWVGTAKNYGYTF

d_gene: .
abundance: .
j_gene: TRBJ2-5
v_gene: TRBV30
CDR3nt: TGTGCCTGGAGCTATGAACCGGGAACATACTTC
CDR3aa: CAWSYEPGTYF

d_gene: TRBD1
abundance: .
j_gene: TRBJ1-2
v_gene: TRBV3-1/TRBV3-2
CDR3nt: TGTGCCAGCAGCCGCAGACAGGGGTCCTATGGCTACACCTTC
CDR3aa: CASSRRQGSYGYTF

d_gene: TRBD2
abundance: few
j_gene: TRBJ2-1
v_gene: TRBV28
CDR3nt: TGTGCCAGCAGTTTAATGACTAGCGGGGGCGGCCGGGAGCAGTTCTTC
CDR3aa: CASSLMTSGGGREQFF

d_gene: .
abundance: .
j_gene: TRBJ1-1
v_gene: TRBV3-1/TRBV3-2
CDR3nt: TGTGCCAGCAGCCAGACAGGCACTGAAGCTTTCTTT
CDR3aa: CASSQTGTEAFF